The 27 T cell receptor beta chains below all came from one sample that was sequenced in a study of post-analysis software for immune sequencing data. General study results and limits: Five or six TRBV segments, including TRBV5-6, TRBV5-1 and TRBV20-1, were more frequent in patients than controls.

Antigens for these TCRs are unknown. Sequencing libraries made from TCR beta cDNA carried unique molecular identifiers. TCRdb independently ran MiXCR on the PCR reads; one entry per CDR3 protein. This sample carries around 770,000 distinct CDR3 sequences, roughly 46% of them seen once, and the ten largest clones take 4% to 5%. The sequencing sample was made of blood. These receptors originate from a girl aged 5-17 years with multiple sclerosis.

The chain recombines TRBV6-2 or TRBV6-3 with TRBJ1-5; D is uncertain. This CDR3 is 14 amino acids long. Germline lookup yields CDR1 MNHEY and CDR2 SVGEGT. V was shortened by 7 bases and J by 0 bases, with 10 bases between the two germline ends. CDR3 amino acids: CASTSRDSNQPQHF. The CDR3 nucleotides read TGTGCCAGCACCTCACGGGATAGCAATCAGCCCCAGCATTTT.

The rearrangement joins TRBV20-1 to TRBJ2-5, with 7 positions matching TRBD2. With V trimmed by 4 bases and J by 5 bases, 4 bases remained unmatched. The CDR3 covers 12 residues. Germline V gives CDR1 DFQATT, CDR2 SNEGSKA (reference sequence). CDR3 amino acids: CSAIGGGETQYF. The CDR3, as DNA: TGCAGTGCTATTGGGGGGGGGGAGACCCAGTACTTC.

As for this clonotype: This may be a read error: a much more frequent sequence differs by one nucleotide. The V call is TRBV6-1, the J call TRBJ1-1; 7 nucleotides match TRBD1. Germline V CDR1 and CDR2: MNHNS, SASEGT. The CDR3 runs to 14 residues. CDR3 loop: CASRRDSLNAEAFF. The DNA for the CDR3 is TGTGCCAGCAGACGGGACAGCCTGAACGCTGAAGCTTTCTTT.

A remark on this clonotype: One junction end does not reproduce the germline sequence, and a read error may be involved. The chain combines TRBV3-1 with TRBJ1-4, with D uncertain. Germline V gene data show CDR1 as LGHDT and CDR2 as YNNKEL (reference sequence). This CDR3 region has 14 residues. DNA of the CDR3: TGTGCCAGCAGCCTAAGGGTTGGAAATGAAAAACGGTTTTTT. The encoded protein is CASSLRVGNEKRFF.

The chain carries TRBV28 and TRBJ2-5; 7 positions agree with TRBD1. Germline CDR1 is MDHEN and CDR2 is SYDVKM. V dropped 6 bases and J dropped 3; count of bases not matched to a gene: 10. CDR3 size: 15 residues. CDR3 residues: CASSSPNRGKETQYF. The CDR3 DNA is TGTGCCAGCAGCTCACCCAACAGGGGAAAAGAGACCCAGTACTTC.

The chain is built from TRBV5-1 and TRBJ2-5; TRBD2 matches 15 bases. The CDR3 is 18 amino acids. Germline values: CDR1 SGHRS, CDR2 YFSETQ. The V gene end was trimmed by 4 bases and the J gene end by 11 bases; junction bases not matched to a gene: 18. CDR3 in amino acids: CASSLGLAGGPSHNEQYF. CDR3 nucleotides: TGCGCCAGCAGCCTTGGACTAGCGGGAGGGCCTTCCCACAATGAGCAGTACTTC.

The V gene is TRBV12-3 or TRBV12-4, the J gene TRBJ1-6, with unresolved D. The CDR3 spans 13 residues. V was clipped by 6 bases and J by 13 bases, with 16 bases between them. DNA for the CDR3: TGTGCCAGCAGCTTAATGGAACAGAGCCCCCTCCACTTT. Translation gives CASSLMEQSPLHF.

The rearrangement uses TRBV4-1 and TRBJ2-7; tentative D call: TRBD1 (5 bases). The CDR3 loop spans 14 amino acids. Trimming removed 0 bases from V and 3 bases from J, with 9 bases in between. The germline CDR1 and CDR2 sequences are MGHRA and YSYEKL. The CDR3 DNA sequence: TGCGCCAGCAGCCAAGACTTAGGGGTCTACGAGCAGTACTTC. Translation: CASSQDLGVYEQYF.

The table lists this clonotype with a few counts. V gene TRBV9 combines with J gene TRBJ2-5; no firm D call. The V end was cut by 1 base, the J end by 4 bases, with 14 bases between. This CDR3 contains 15 residues. Germline V gene sequence: CDR1 SGDLS, CDR2 YYNGEE. CDR3 nucleotide sequence: TGTGCCAGCAGCGTATCCGGGCTAAAGGGAGAGACCCAGTACTTC. Translating gives CASSVSGLKGETQYF.

The rearrangement uses TRBV7-9 and TRBJ2-1; TRBD2 agrees at 12 bases. Germline CDR1 and CDR2: SEHNR and FQNEAQ (reference sequence). Trimming took 5 bases from V and 2 from J; bases not matched to a gene: 16. This CDR3 is 20 amino acids long. CDR3 amino acids: CASSRPWTSGKEGPYNEQFF. CDR3 DNA: TGTGCCAGCAGCCGCCCGTGGACTAGCGGGAAAGAGGGCCCCTACAATGAGCAGTTCTTC.

The V gene is TRBV20-1, the J gene TRBJ1-2; D may be TRBD1 (6 bases). Germline-derived CDR1 and CDR2 are DFQATT and SNEGSKA (reference sequence). Deletions cut 1 base from V and 0 bases from J, with 9 bases between. The CDR3 has 14 residues. The CDR3 reads CSARVAGANYGYTF. CDR3 coding DNA: TGCAGTGCTAGAGTGGCAGGGGCTAACTATGGCTACACCTTC.

This clonotype was found a few times. The chain uses TRBV27 and TRBJ2-7; D remains ambiguous. Germline CDR1 and CDR2: MNHEY and SMNVEV (reference sequence). This CDR3 comprises 12 residues. V shed 5 bases and J shed 3 bases, with 8 bases lying between them. CDR3 in amino acids: CASSKTHYEQYF. CDR3 coding DNA: TGTGCCAGCAGTAAGACTCACTACGAGCAGTACTTC.

The chain combines TRBV11-2 with TRBJ2-1; 13 positions match TRBD2. V gave up 1 base and J gave up 0 bases; unmatched junction bases: 6. The CDR3 contains 19 residues. Germline V gene data show CDR1 as SGHAT and CDR2 as FQNNGV. The DNA of the CDR3 is TGTGCCAGCAGCTTAGGTCGACTAGCGGGAGGACTCTCCTACAATGAGCAGTTCTTC. It encodes CASSLGRLAGGLSYNEQFF.

The sample holds a few counts of this clonotype. The CDR3 loop is CSARDTGTLTDTQYF. The DNA of the CDR3 is TGCAGTGCTAGAGATACAGGGACACTCACAGATACGCAGTATTTT. V usage is TRBV20-1 and J usage is TRBJ2-3, with D tentatively TRBD1 (6 bases). The CDR3 sequence is 15 residues long. Germline loops: CDR1 DFQATT, CDR2 SNEGSKA (reference sequence). With 0 bases removed from V and 2 bases from J, the gap between germline ends came to 12 bases.

This chain joins TRBV10-3 and TRBJ1-1, with a possible D match to TRBD1 (6 bases). Germline CDR1 reads ENHRY; CDR2 reads SYGVKD. V dropped 2 bases and J dropped 5 bases, with 15 bases sitting between them. This CDR3 has 15 amino acids. The CDR3 DNA reads as TGTGCCATCAGTGAGCGGGGGGCCCGAGGGACTGAAGCTTTCTTT. This encodes CAISERGARGTEAFF.

V gene TRBV5-5 combines with J gene TRBJ1-4; D unresolved. In germline, CDR1 is SGHKS, CDR2 YYEKEE (reference sequence). Trimming shortened V by 0 bases and J by 11 bases, and 14 bases separated the two germline ends. The CDR3 runs to 14 residues. The CDR3 region has the DNA TGTGCCAGCAGCTTGGGTGCGGTAAAGGTGAAACTGTTTTTT. Translating gives CASSLGAVKVKLFF.

The chain carries TRBV6-1 and TRBJ2-7, with TRBD2 matching over 11 bases. The CDR3 length is 17 residues. Trimming removed 6 bases from V and 0 bases from J; junction bases left unmatched: 10. The germline V gene has CDR1 MNHNS and CDR2 SASEGT. DNA for the CDR3: TGTGCCAGCAGGGGACTAGCGGACGGTCGGAGCTCCTACGAGCAGTACTTC. Protein sequence: CASRGLADGRSSYEQYF.

The chain combines TRBV20-1 with TRBJ2-1, with D perhaps assigned TRBD1 or TRBD2 (5 bases each). V lost 6 bases to trimming and J lost 10 bases, with 16 bases between them. The germline V gene has CDR1 DFQATT and CDR2 SNEGSKA (reference sequence). CDR3 length: 12 residues. The CDR3 nucleotides read TGCAGTGCCGACGGGGACCGACCCGAGCAGTTCTTC. Residues: CSADGDRPEQFF.

This chain joins TRBV12-3 or TRBV12-4 and TRBJ2-1; D remains unclear. V lost 4 bases, J lost 6 bases, and 7 bases lay in between. The CDR3 is 12 residues long. CDR3 bases: TGTGCCAGCAGTTCGGAACCCAATGAGCAGTTCTTC. This codes for CASSSEPNEQFF.

The chain carries TRBV28 and TRBJ2-4; D is unresolved. CDR3 size: 14 residues. V lost 7 bases, J lost 7 bases, and 17 bases lay in between. Germline V CDR1 and CDR2: MDHEN, SYDVKM. CDR3 sequence: CASTGEPARNIQYF. As DNA, the CDR3 is TGTGCCAGCACCGGAGAGCCCGCCCGGAACATTCAGTACTTC.

The rearrangement uses TRBV4-3 and TRBJ1-4, with D maybe TRBD1 (5 bases). Germline V gene data show CDR1 as LGHNA and CDR2 as YSLEER. Trimming pared 4 bases from V and 7 bases from J, leaving 19 bases between. The CDR3 extends over 16 amino acids. In DNA, the CDR3 is TGCGCCAGCAGCCCTCTGGGAGGGGCCGAGGGTGAAAAACTGTTTTTT. Encoded protein: CASSPLGGAEGEKLFF.

This chain connects TRBV28 to TRBJ2-1; D unclear. Trimming removed 3 bases from V and 7 bases from J, with 16 bases in between. Germline CDR1 reads MDHEN; CDR2 reads SYDVKM. CDR3 length equals 15 residues. The CDR3 reads CASSLVDLQVNEQFF. The CDR3 DNA is TGTGCCAGCAGTTTGGTCGACCTTCAGGTAAATGAGCAGTTCTTC.

This clonotype was observed a few times. J is TRBJ2-1 and V is TRBV5-5, with a weak D call TRBD1 (5 bases). The germline V gene encodes CDR1 SGHKS and CDR2 YYEKEE (reference sequence). V gave up 0 bases and J gave up 7 bases, with 14 bases separating them. The CDR3 extends over 15 amino acids. This chain's CDR3 is CASSLGGTAPNEQFF. The DNA for the CDR3 is TGTGCCAGCAGCTTGGGGGGCACTGCGCCGAATGAGCAGTTCTTC.

CDR3 sequence (DNA): TGTGCCAGCAGACCCACCCCGGGACAGGGGGACTATGGCTACACCTTC. This encodes CASRPTPGQGDYGYTF. The chain couples TRBV27 to TRBJ1-2; TRBD1 matches 11 bases. CDR3 length: 16 amino acids. J was trimmed by 3 bases and V by 6 bases; bases with no gene match: 9. Germline V lookup: CDR1 MNHEY, CDR2 SMNVEV (reference sequence).

The chain joins TRBV7-2 to TRBJ2-2; TRBD2 matches 8 bases. The CDR3 consists of 15 residues. Unmatched junction bases numbered 4, after V lost 5 bases and J lost 2 bases. Germline V gives CDR1 SGHTA, CDR2 FQGNSA. CDR3 amino acids: CASSRRTSNTGELFF. The CDR3 region has the DNA TGTGCCAGCAGCCGACGGACTAGCAACACCGGGGAGCTGTTTTTT.

The genes are TRBV28 and TRBJ2-7; D might be TRBD1 or TRBD2, each matching 5 bases. Germline V gene data show CDR1 as MDHEN and CDR2 as SYDVKM. This CDR3 has 16 amino acids. V lost 5 bases and J lost 4, with 21 bases in between. The CDR3 DNA reads TGTGCCAGCAGTGGCCGGGACGTCGAAAGATTATACGAGCAGTACTTC. Protein: CASSGRDVERLYEQYF.

The V gene is TRBV30, the J gene TRBJ2-5; 8 nucleotides match TRBD1. There are 15 residues in the CDR3. The V segment lost 2 bases and the J segment 2 bases; nucleotides outside the gene matches: 7. In germline, CDR1 is GTSNPN, CDR2 SVGIG (reference sequence). CDR3 nucleotide sequence: TGTGCCTGGAGTCAAGCCTACAGGGGGCAAGAGACCCAGTACTTC. Protein product: CAWSQAYRGQETQYF.